This TCR beta chain is drawn from a study of shared clonotypes between healthy human individuals. Findings of the study overall: What limited the represented genetic and exposure-history diversity was the small number of donors.

In the authors' methods: In the immunoSEQ data, sequences were junction-only and lacked quality scores, so filtering differed. Sequencing used immunoSEQ multiplex PCR; TCRdb keeps in-frame clones, though not all of them. V and J calls and clone size follow that table, whereas D and trimming were derived from the DNA. The table shows 200,000 to 250,000 clones, with 60% to 70% occurring only once. With respect to this clone: Its antigen is not known.

V trimming: 3 bases; J trimming: 2 bases; junction bases outside the gene matches: 3. Germline CDR1 and CDR2: SGHRS and YFSETQ. This CDR3 is built from 15 residues. V is TRBV5-1 and J is TRBJ2-2; TRBD1 aligns across 8 bases. This clonotype was obtained from a man aged 25 to 40 in good health. The source material was memory CD4+ T cells sorted from blood. This sample's subset: CD45RA-negative fraction. This CDR3 reads CASSSGQGNTGELFF. CDR3 nucleotides: TGCGCCAGCAGCTCAGGACAGGGCAACACCGGGGAGCTGTTTTTT.